Below, 21 T cell receptor beta chains from the same sample are listed, as sequenced in a study of T-cell reconstitution after alpha-beta-depleted transplantation in children. Library preparation (for TCRbeta) was performed with unique molecular identifiers. TCRdb reprocessed the PCR reads with MiXCR, giving one entry per CDR3 protein. The data show about 540,000 distinct CDR3 sequences, around 19% seen once. Source: PBMCs from the stem cell graft donor, taken from the stem cell graft. The origin of the receptors is a human donor who donated a stem cell graft to a child with acute lymphoblastic leukemia.

This clonotype was seen a few times. The V and J genes are TRBV2 and TRBJ2-2; TRBD1 agrees at 10 bases. Germline CDR1 reads SNHLY; CDR2 reads FYNNEI. Germline trimming cut 6 bases from V and 3 bases from J; bases unmatched to any gene: 4. The CDR3 totals 15 residues. In nucleotides, the CDR3 is TGTGCCAGCAGACGACAGGGGGCGCACACCGGGGAGCTGTTTTTT. It is translated as CASRRQGAHTGELFF.

This clonotype was seen a single time. The J gene is TRBJ2-1, the V gene TRBV12-3 or TRBV12-4, with 8 bases lining up with TRBD2. The CDR3 extends over 15 amino acids. Trimming at V came to 6 bases and at J to 10 bases, leaving 14 bases not matched to a gene. Here the CDR3 DNA reads TGTGCCAGCAGCCTACTGACGGGACTAGGGGCGGAGCAGTTCTTC. Protein product: CASSLLTGLGAEQFF.

CDR3 sequence: CASSLWQARGSSPLHF. The DNA of the CDR3 is TGTGCCAGCAGTTTATGGCAGGCCAGGGGGAGTTCACCCCTCCACTTT. The chain is built from TRBV27 and TRBJ1-6; 7 nucleotides line up with TRBD1. J gave up 9 bases and V 1 base, and 9 bases lay outside the gene matches. This CDR3 comprises 16 residues. Germline CDR1 MNHEY, CDR2 SMNVEV (reference sequence).

The rearrangement links TRBV7-2 to TRBJ2-4; 7 nucleotides match TRBD1. Trimming removed 3 bases from V and 0 bases from J; junction bases left unmatched: 8. Per germline, CDR1 SGHTA and CDR2 FQGNSA. The CDR3 totals 17 residues. CDR3 in amino acids: CASSFQTGLLAKNIQYF. The CDR3 nucleotides read TGTGCCAGCAGCTTCCAGACAGGGCTCCTAGCCAAAAACATTCAGTACTTC.

The chain carries TRBV14 and TRBJ2-7, with unresolved D. V lost 6 bases to trimming and J lost 5 bases, with 14 bases between them. The CDR3 consists of 13 residues. CDR1 SGHDN and CDR2 FVKESK come from the germline V gene. CDR3 sequence: CASSPVGFHEQYF. Written as DNA, the CDR3 is TGTGCCAGCAGTCCTGTAGGGTTCCACGAGCAGTACTTC. The full variable domain, rest sourced from reference TRBV14 and TRBJ2-7, is EAGVTQFPSHSVIEKGQTVTLRCDPISGHDNLYWYRRVMGKEIKFLLHFVKESKQDESGMPNNRFLAERTGGTYSTLKVQPAELEDSGVYFCASSPVGFHEQYFGPGTRLTVT.

The sample holds many counts of this clonotype. The rearrangement joins TRBV6-1 to TRBJ1-1; the match to TRBD1 covers 8 bases. Germline V CDR1 and CDR2: MNHNS, SASEGT. The J segment lost 1 base and the V segment lost 6 bases, leaving 1 base of the junction unmatched. The CDR3 covers 13 residues. CDR3 sequence: CASRDRENTEAFF. The CDR3 coding sequence is TGTGCCAGCAGGGACAGGGAGAACACTGAAGCTTTCTTT.

The table lists this clonotype with a few counts. The chain is built from TRBV20-1 and TRBJ2-1, with 9 bases aligning to TRBD2. With 6 bases clipped from V and 2 bases from J, the junction kept 8 bases outside the gene matches. The CDR3 spans 15 residues. Germline assignment: CDR1 DFQATT and CDR2 SNEGSKA (reference sequence). The CDR3, as DNA: TGCAGTGCCCTCTCGCGGGAGGGGGCCTACAATGAGCAGTTCTTC. Protein sequence: CSALSREGAYNEQFF.

The V call is TRBV6-5, the J call TRBJ2-1; possibly TRBD1 for D (5 bases). Looked up from germline, CDR1 is MNHEY and CDR2 is SVGAGI. The CDR3 consists of 16 residues. V shed 2 bases and J shed 0 bases, with 11 bases lying between them. Here the CDR3 DNA reads TGTGCCAGCAGTTACGGGGCCTCCAGCTCCTACAATGAGCAGTTCTTC. This sequence encodes CASSYGASSSYNEQFF.

The CDR3 region is CSHNAGYTF. The CDR3 DNA follows: TGCAGTCATAACGCAGGCTACACCTTC. This chain joins TRBV20-1 and TRBJ1-2; D gene ambiguous. This CDR3 spans 9 amino acids. Trimming shortened V by 8 bases and J by 8 bases, and 9 bases separated the two germline ends. CDR1 is DFQATT, CDR2 SNEGSKA, per germline (reference sequence).

Ten or more counts support this clonotype. The CDR3 here is CASSVGTGPYEQYF. The DNA of the CDR3 is TGTGCCAGCAGCGTCGGGACAGGGCCCTACGAGCAGTACTTC. V gene TRBV9 combines with J gene TRBJ2-7; TRBD1 matches 9 bases. The CDR3 contains 14 residues. CDR1 and CDR2 (germline): SGDLS, YYNGEE. V shed 2 bases, J shed 2 bases, and the junction held 2 bases outside the gene matches. Full variable domain (remainder filled in from reference TRBV9 and TRBJ2-7): DSGVTQTPKHLITATGQRVTLRCSPRSGDLSVYWYQQSLDQGLQFLIQYYNGEERAKGNILERFSAQQFPDLHSELNLSSLELGDSALYFCASSVGTGPYEQYFGPGTRLTVT.

V usage is TRBV7-7 and J usage is TRBJ2-5; 14 bases are a match to TRBD2. The length of the CDR3 is 17 residues. J was trimmed by 5 bases and V by 5 bases; bases with no gene match: 10. Germline lookup yields CDR1 SSHAT and CDR2 FNYEAQ (reference sequence). The CDR3 is CASSPGGLAGARETQYF. CDR3 in DNA: TGTGCCAGCAGCCCAGGGGGACTAGCGGGAGCCAGGGAGACCCAGTACTTC.

The V and J genes are TRBV15 and TRBJ1-2, with D possibly being TRBD1 (6 bases). Trimming took 2 bases from V and 2 from J, leaving 15 bases between them. CDR1 and CDR2 from the germline V gene are LNHNV and YYDKDF (reference sequence). The CDR3 consists of 16 residues. CDR3 residues: CATSRSTGRANYGYTF. The CDR3 DNA follows: TGTGCCACCAGCAGATCTACAGGGCGTGCGAACTATGGCTACACCTTC.

This chain uses TRBV7-6 with TRBJ2-1; maybe TRBD1 (8 bases). Trimming removed 5 bases at V and 1 base at J, with 27 bases between. This CDR3 has 20 residues. CDR1 SGHVS and CDR2 FNYEAQ come from the germline V gene. CDR3 bases: TGTGCCAGCAGCGGTGGACAGGGTGGACGGCTAGCGGCTTCCTACAATGAGCAGTTCTTC. It yields the protein CASSGGQGGRLAASYNEQFF.

This chain connects TRBV5-5 to TRBJ2-5, with D possibly being TRBD2 (5 bases). Germline V gene sequence: CDR1 SGHKS, CDR2 YYEKEE (reference sequence). The CDR3 is 14 amino acids. V dropped 1 base and J dropped 2 bases, with 9 bases sitting between them. CDR3 DNA sequence: TGTGCCAGCAGCTTGTTATTAGCGCAAGAGACCCAGTACTTC. Its protein is CASSLLLAQETQYF.

This clonotype came up a few times. The chain combines TRBV5-1 with TRBJ2-7, with 9 bases identical to TRBD1. The junction had 7 bases not matched to a gene; V was cut back by 0 bases and J by 6 bases. Germline assignment: CDR1 SGHRS and CDR2 YFSETQ. The CDR3 runs 15 residues. CDR3 sequence (DNA): TGCGCCAGCAGCTTGGGGCCGGGACAGGGAGGCGAGCAGTACTTC. This translates into CASSLGPGQGGEQYF.

This clonotype has only a few counts. The chain uses TRBV5-1 and TRBJ1-1; 7 bases map to TRBD1. Per germline, CDR1 SGHRS and CDR2 YFSETQ. The CDR3 extends over 14 amino acids. Unmatched junction bases numbered 5, after V lost 4 bases and J lost 2 bases. CDR3 sequence reads: CASSPGQTNTEAFF. Written as DNA, the CDR3 is TGCGCCAGCAGCCCGGGACAGACCAACACTGAAGCTTTCTTT.

This clonotype was detected a few times. The V gene is TRBV7-2, the J gene TRBJ2-5; D uncertain. Per germline, CDR1 SGHTA and CDR2 FQGNSA. Deletions cut 2 bases from V and 9 bases from J, with 16 bases between. CDR3 length: 14 residues. CDR3 sequence reads: CASSLQSEILAQYF. DNA of the CDR3: TGTGCCAGCAGCTTACAGTCCGAGATACTGGCCCAGTACTTC.

This sequence joins TRBV6-1 and TRBJ1-1, with TRBD1 identical over 7 bases. The V segment lost 3 bases and the J segment 6 bases; nucleotides outside the gene matches: 1. The CDR3 extends over 12 amino acids. Germline V gene sequence: CDR1 MNHNS, CDR2 SASEGT. The CDR3 nucleotides read TGTGCCAGCAGTGAGACAGGGTCTGAAGCTTTCTTT. It yields the protein CASSETGSEAFF.

This clonotype was observed a handful of times. The chain uses TRBV9 and TRBJ2-3; 7 positions agree with TRBD2. Germline-derived CDR1 and CDR2 are SGDLS and YYNGEE. This CDR3 spans 15 amino acids. Germline trimming cut 0 bases from V and 3 bases from J; bases unmatched to any gene: 4. The CDR3 region is CASSVATAGTDTQYF. The CDR3 nucleotides are TGTGCCAGCAGCGTAGCTACAGCGGGGACAGATACGCAGTATTTT.

In this sample, this clonotype turned up a few times. The chain uses TRBV20-1 and TRBJ2-7, with 7 bases aligning to TRBD2. CDR1 and CDR2 from the germline V gene are DFQATT and SNEGSKA (reference sequence). J lost 3 bases, V lost 2 bases, and 10 bases had no gene match. CDR3 length: 15 amino acids. In DNA, the CDR3 is TGCAGTGCTAGAAGAAGGCGGGAGCTAATCTACGAGCAGTACTTC. This gives the protein CSARRRRELIYEQYF.

This rearrangement joins TRBV6-5 to TRBJ2-1; 8 bases map to TRBD2. This CDR3 contains 17 residues. V was clipped by 0 bases and J by 0 bases; unmatched bases: 4. The germline V gene has CDR1 MNHEY and CDR2 SVGAGI. In nucleotides, the CDR3 is TGTGCCAGCAGTTACTCGAAAGGGACTAGCTCCTACAATGAGCAGTTCTTC. Its protein product is CASSYSKGTSSYNEQFF.